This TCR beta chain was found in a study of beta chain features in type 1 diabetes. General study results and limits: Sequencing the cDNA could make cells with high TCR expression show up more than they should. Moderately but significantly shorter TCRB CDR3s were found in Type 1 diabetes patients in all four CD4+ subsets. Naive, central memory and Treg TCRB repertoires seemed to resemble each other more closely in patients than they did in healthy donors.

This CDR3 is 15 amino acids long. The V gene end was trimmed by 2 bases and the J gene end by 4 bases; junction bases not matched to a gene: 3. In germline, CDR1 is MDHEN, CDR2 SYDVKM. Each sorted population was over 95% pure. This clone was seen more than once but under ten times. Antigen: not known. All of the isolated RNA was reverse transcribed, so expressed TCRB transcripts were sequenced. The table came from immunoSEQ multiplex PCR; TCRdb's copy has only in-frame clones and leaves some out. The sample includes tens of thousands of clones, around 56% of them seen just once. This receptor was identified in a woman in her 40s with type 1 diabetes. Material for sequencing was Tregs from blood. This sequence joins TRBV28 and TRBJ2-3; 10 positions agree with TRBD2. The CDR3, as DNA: TGTGCCAGCAGTTTAGGCCTAGCGGGAGCAGATACGCAGTATTTT. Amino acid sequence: CASSLGLAGADTQYF.